The 9 T cell receptor beta chains below come from one sample, sequenced in a study of CD8 T cells in Susac syndrome. With random hexamers, reverse transcription was performed on about 0.5 to 1 ug of RNA. TCRdb re-called the immunoSEQ multiplex PCR reads with MiXCR, one entry per CDR3 protein. The table lists about 180,000 distinct CDR3 sequences, around 94% of them singletons. The sample comprised CD4+ T cells from PBMCs. All receptors come from a human donor with Susac syndrome.

V and J are TRBV19 and TRBJ1-6; 9 bases fit TRBD1. CDR3 length: 15 residues. V dropped 5 bases and J dropped 7; count of bases not matched to a gene: 6. CDR1 LNHDA and CDR2 SQIVND come from the germline V gene (reference sequence). CDR3 sequence (DNA): TGTGCCAGTAGTCGAGCGGGGACAGGGAATTCACCCCTCCACTTT. It specifies CASSRAGTGNSPLHF.

V usage is TRBV7-9 and J usage is TRBJ2-3, with 7 bases aligning to TRBD1. The J segment lost 6 bases and the V segment lost 5 bases, leaving 8 bases of the junction unmatched. CDR1 and CDR2 from the germline V gene are SEHNR and FQNEAQ (reference sequence). There are 14 residues in the CDR3. This CDR3 reads CASSPLTGSDTQYF. The CDR3 DNA reads as TGTGCCAGCAGCCCCTTGACAGGGTCCGATACGCAGTATTTT.

The chain employs TRBV3-1 and TRBJ2-7; D possibly corresponds to TRBD2 (6 bases). With 3 bases removed from V and 2 bases from J, the gap between germline ends came to 14 bases. In germline, CDR1 is LGHDT, CDR2 YNNKEL (reference sequence). The CDR3 contains 15 residues. CDR3 sequence reads: CASSHRAGTTYEQYF. CDR3 nucleotide sequence: TGTGCCAGCAGCCATCGAGCGGGCACAACCTACGAGCAGTACTTC.

This clonotype has a single count. One end of the junction is discordant with germline, which a read error may explain. V usage is TRBV7-7 and J usage is TRBJ2-5; 8 nucleotides match TRBD1. Germline V gives CDR1 SSHAT, CDR2 FNYEAQ (reference sequence). The CDR3 is made up of 15 amino acids. CDR3 loop: CASSPSRGLVETQYF. The CDR3 nucleotides are TGTGCTAGCAGCCCCTCCAGGGGGCTGGTAGAGACCCAGTACTTC.

The V and J genes are TRBV10-3 and TRBJ2-7, with D perhaps TRBD1 (6 bases). The CDR3 spans 13 residues. V lost 2 bases and J 4 bases, leaving 9 bases between the germline ends. From germline, CDR1 is ENHRY and CDR2 SYGVKD. The CDR3 reads CAISEPQGYEQYF. The CDR3 nucleotides are TGTGCCATCAGTGAGCCACAGGGATACGAGCAGTACTTC.

The J gene is TRBJ2-3, the V gene TRBV20-1; weak D call: TRBD2 (6 bases). The V end lost 0 bases, the J end lost 3 bases, and 10 bases lay between the germline ends. Per germline, CDR1 DFQATT and CDR2 SNEGSKA (reference sequence). The CDR3 has 14 amino acids. The DNA of the CDR3 is TGCAGTGCTAGAGATGGGGGGATGACAGATACGCAGTATTTT. This codes for CSARDGGMTDTQYF.

In nucleotides, the CDR3 is TGTGCCACCAGCAGAGTTGAAGGGACCGACGTTGGAAACACCATATATTTT. Protein sequence: CATSRVEGTDVGNTIYF. This sequence joins TRBV15 and TRBJ1-3; D might be TRBD1 (5 bases). The CDR3 has 17 residues. The V end lost 1 base, the J end lost 3 bases, and 16 bases lay between the germline ends. CDR1 LNHNV and CDR2 YYDKDF come from the germline V gene (reference sequence). The full variable domain, with the rest looked up from reference TRBV15 and TRBJ1-3, is DAMVIQNPRYQVTQFGKPVTLSCSQTLNHNVMYWYQQKSSQAPKLLFHYYDKDFNNEADTPDNFQSRRPNTSFCFLDIRSPGLGDTAMYLCATSRVEGTDVGNTIYFGEGSWLTVV.

The genes are TRBV13 and TRBJ1-2; 12 positions agree with TRBD1. The CDR3 runs 16 residues. Germline assignment: CDR1 PRHDT and CDR2 FYEKMQ (reference sequence). Germline trimming cut 5 bases from V and 6 bases from J; bases unmatched to any gene: 10. The CDR3 bases are TGTGCCAGCAGCCTCCGGGACAGGGGGCGCATCGATGGCTACACCTTC. Translated, it gives CASSLRDRGRIDGYTF. Full variable domain (missing parts from reference TRBV13 and TRBJ1-2): AAGVIQSPRHLIKEKRETATLKCYPIPRHDTVYWYQQGPGQDPQFLISFYEKMQSDKGSIPDRFSAQQFSDYHSELNMSSLELGDSALYFCASSLRDRGRIDGYTFGSGTRLTVV.

V usage is TRBV2 and J usage is TRBJ2-3, with 7 bases aligning to TRBD1. CDR1 and CDR2 from the germline V gene are SNHLY and FYNNEI. This CDR3 region has 12 residues. J was trimmed by 7 bases and V by 10 bases; bases with no gene match: 8. The CDR3 DNA reads TGTGCCACCTCGACAGGGCAAAATACGCAGTATTTT. It is translated as CATSTGQNTQYF. Supplemented by reference TRBV2 and TRBJ2-3, the full variable domain reads EPEVTQTPSHQVTQMGQEVILRCVPISNHLYFYWYRQILGQKVEFLVSFYNNEISEKSEIFDDQFSVERPDGSNFTLKIRSTKLEDSAMYFCATSTGQNTQYFGPGTRLTVL.